This TCR beta chain comes out of a study of blood T cell repertoires in COVID-19. Study-level information: Material from acute and convalescent COVID-19 was sourced from the United States, Italy and Spain.

Data came from immunoSEQ multiplex PCR; TCRdb stores just in-frame clones and leaves some out. The sample records approximately 210,000 clones, approximately 85% being singletons. The CDR3 has 13 residues. CDR1 MNHEY and CDR2 SMNVEV come from the germline V gene (reference sequence). V was shortened by 8 bases and J by 9 bases, with 14 bases between the two germline ends. Sequencing was performed on peripheral blood. This sequence originates from a woman aged 70-85 years with active or convalescent COVID-19. The chain combines TRBV27 with TRBJ1-6; D unclear. CDR3 sequence (DNA): TGTGCCAGCGGCTCCCGGGAAACTTCACCCCTCCACTTT. It encodes CASGSRETSPLHF.